The entry below gives a single TCR beta chain sequence along with its context. Antigen: not known. Use of 60 Vbeta and 13 Jbeta primers characterized the PCR. Data came from immunoSEQ multiplex PCR; TCRdb stores just in-frame clones and leaves some out. This table has some 150,000 clones, over 60% appearing once. This sample was included in a study of cytomegalovirus exposure and HLA in healthy donors. The overall study: Unique TCRs from HLA-typed donors, 80 million to 90 million of them, were held in an early data release.

Overall study findings and caveats: Investigators reported fewer than 200 TCR beta chains as tied to cytomegalovirus. TCR beta V segments were, for the most part, productive about 90% or about 30% of the time in an earlier analysis.

The germline V gene encodes CDR1 MDHEN and CDR2 SYDVKM. The CDR3 runs 15 residues. V trimming: 6 bases; J trimming: 3 bases; junction bases outside the gene matches: 7. The specimen sequenced was PBMCs. The receptor was derived from a female donor in good health and CMV-seronegative. The chain combines TRBV28 with TRBJ2-3, with 9 bases that match TRBD1. CDR3 sequence: CASRPADRGTDTQYF. Written as DNA, the CDR3 is TGTGCCAGCAGGCCTGCGGACAGGGGAACAGATACGCAGTATTTT.